This T cell receptor (beta chain) is from a study of CD8+ T cells in alopecia areata. Study at large: Disease severity was quantified as SALT score of affected scalp area.

Comments on this clone: What it binds is unknown.

The germline CDR1 and CDR2 sequences are GTSNPN and SVGIG (reference sequence). V was clipped by 3 bases and J by 9 bases, with 15 bases between them. The CDR3 totals 13 residues. The study, taken as a whole, reports: Only one nonresponder was present, which leaves the link between baseline CD8+ expansion and response uncertain. With tofacitinib ongoing, many expanded lesional clones persisted in both scalp and blood. Higher clonality was seen in lesional scalp than in normal scalp, especially in alopecia totalis/universalis.

Extracted from the samples, RNA was reverse transcribed into cDNA to serve as the sequencing template. Assay: immunoSEQ multiplex PCR; the TCRdb copy retains only in-frame clones and omits some. The sample has about 200,000 clones, more than 55% seen once. Treatment: oral pan-JAK inhibitor, 5-10 mg twice daily. Source: CD4+ T cells sorted from blood, taken at week 4, from a patient treated with tofacitinib. The rearrangement links TRBV30 to TRBJ1-5, with D hard to call. This TCR was recovered from a human donor with alopecia areata. Here the CDR3 DNA reads TGTGCCTGGAGCGCCCGGGTTGACTGGCCCCAGCATTTT. This sequence encodes CAWSARVDWPQHF.